This paragraph reports one TCR beta chain. Its specificity is unknown. These data come from a study of vaccination and CD4 T cells after COVID-19. Whole-study context: Four females and six males made up the convalescents, two of whom were Hispanic. Either the Pfizer-BioNTech BNT162b2 or Moderna mRNA-1273 vaccine was given as two doses.

The V end lost 6 bases, the J end lost 9 bases, and 10 bases lay between the germline ends. Germline V gene data show CDR1 as MNHNS and CDR2 as SASEGT. The CDR3 is made up of 11 amino acids. Described treatment: roughly 10-day PBMC culture with coronavirus spike peptide pools or control peptides (ViraFEST assay). Peptide pools at 9.5 to 10 ug/ml stimulated under 2.5 million PBMCs per well with about 10 IU/ml IL-2. The study sequenced cultured CD4+ T cell DNA using the Oncomine TCR Beta short-read assay. In TCRdb, the PCR reads were re-called with MiXCR into one record per CDR3 protein. Among 10,000 or so distinct CDR3 sequences listed, about 50% were seen once.

Sample: CD4+ T cells from blood, cultured in vitro. V is TRBV6-1 and J is TRBJ2-3, with TRBD2 as a possible D gene (5 bases). The receptor comes from a human donor who had recovered from COVID-19. CDR3 coding DNA: TGTGCCAGCAGCACCGGACTGACGCAGTATTTT. Translation: CASSTGLTQYF.